This T cell receptor beta chain is drawn from a study of cytomegalovirus exposure and HLA in healthy donors. Study overall: An earlier analysis found 117 million unique TCR beta sequences from around 180 million T cells. Study results and caveats: Investigators reported under 200 TCR beta chains as tied to cytomegalovirus. V- and J-gene trimming in TCR beta was tied to a missense DCLRE1C variant by an analysis performed later.

This clone appeared a single time. Its antigen remains unidentified. The study ran its PCR with 60 Vbeta and 13 Jbeta primers. The repertoire was sequenced with immunoSEQ multiplex PCR; TCRdb's copy has only in-frame clones and lacks some. The sample lists 150,000 to 200,000 clones, roughly 79% seen once, with approximately 10% in the top ten. This CDR3 is 16 amino acids long. Germline CDR1 and CDR2: GTSNPN and SVGIG (reference sequence). The trim removed 1 base at V and 5 bases at J, leaving 11 bases unmatched. The genes are TRBV30 and TRBJ2-5; 9 bases fit TRBD2. Material: PBMCs. The receptor was derived from a man aged 18 to 30 in good health and CMV-seropositive. The CDR3 DNA follows: TGTGCCTGGAGTGATAGGAATAGCGGGAGATGGGAGACCCAGTACTTC. Its translation is CAWSDRNSGRWETQYF.